This T cell receptor beta chain was found in a study of OX40 agonist ivuxolimab in advanced cancers. With regard to this clone: Its antigen is not identified.

Sequencing was performed with immunoSEQ multiplex PCR; in TCRdb, only in-frame clones are kept and a portion is missing. There are tens of thousands of clones in the sample; around nine tenths occur only once, and less than 0.55% lies in the top ten. Regarding the study as a whole: Expanded peripheral T cell antigen specificity was not determined.

Trimming removed 1 base from V and 1 base from J; junction bases left unmatched: 14. Looked up from germline, CDR1 is SEHNR and CDR2 is FQNEAQ (reference sequence). The CDR3 is 19 residues long. This specimen was CD4+ or CD8+ T cells sorted from blood, taken in a trial of the OX40 agonist ivuxolimab. This chain connects TRBV7-9 to TRBJ1-2; the match to TRBD1 covers 8 bases. This receptor was identified in an adult with an advanced solid tumor such as melanoma, head and neck, liver or kidney cancer. CDR3: CASSLDLGGRGQNNYGYTF. In nucleotides, the CDR3 is TGTGCCAGCAGCTTAGACCTTGGAGGCAGGGGGCAGAATAACTATGGCTACACCTTC.